The 5 T cell receptor beta chains below come from one sample, sequenced in a study of shared clonotypes between healthy human individuals (dated by TCRdb to 2020 to 2021). The receptor library was made with the immunoSEQ multiplex PCR assay. The clones in this table, taken by TCRdb from immuneACCESS, are in-frame only. Not every clone is retained; where verified, under half of the shortfall comes from an unresolved V gene, and the cause of the rest is unknown. Within this sample are about 500,000 clones, with around 77% of them counted one time only. The top ten constitute approximately 12% of the sample. Sequencing was performed on PBMCs. The receptor source for this set is a woman aged 40 to 49 in good health. Some clones in this sample may be carry-over from other donors' samples.

V gene TRBV9 combines with J gene TRBJ2-2; the match to TRBD1 covers 7 bases. J gave up 5 bases and V 3 bases, and 7 bases lay outside the gene matches. CDR3 length equals 15 residues. Germline V gene sequence: CDR1 SGDLS, CDR2 YYNGEE. The CDR3 coding sequence is TGTGCCAGCAGCGAAACACCGGGACAGACCGGGGAGCTGTTTTTT. This sequence encodes CASSETPGQTGELFF.

Notes on this clone: A far larger clone is off by one base, so a read error is likely. This chain joins TRBV9 and TRBJ2-7; 8 bases match TRBD1. CDR3 size: 13 residues. Germline V CDR1 and CDR2: SGDLS, YYNGEE. J gave up 7 bases and V 0 bases, and 3 bases lay outside the gene matches. The CDR3 DNA follows: TGTGCCAGCAGCGTAGCTACAGGGGGTGAGCAGTACTTC. Its translation: CASSVATGGEQYF.

The genes are TRBV4-3 and TRBJ2-7, with D unresolved. Germline V gene data show CDR1 as LGHNA and CDR2 as YSLEER. The CDR3 sequence is 17 residues long. Trimming cost V 0 bases and J 2 bases, with 17 bases left between them. CDR3 in DNA: TGCGCCAGCAGCCAAGATATCGGCGGAGAATTCGCCTACGAGCAGTACTTC. Translation gives CASSQDIGGEFAYEQYF.

The chain recombines TRBV5-1 with TRBJ2-2; 7 nucleotides line up with TRBD1. After removal of 3 bases from V and 4 bases from J, the junction contained 12 bases not matched to a gene. Germline values: CDR1 SGHRS, CDR2 YFSETQ. This CDR3 is 17 amino acids long. The CDR3 DNA reads as TGCGCCAGCAGCTCGGACACCGGGACAGTCATCACCGGGGAGCTGTTTTTT. Amino acid sequence: CASSSDTGTVITGELFF. The full variable domain, in which reference TRBV5-1 and TRBJ2-2 provide the parts outside the CDR3, is KAGVTQTPRYLIKTRGQQVTLSCSPISGHRSVSWYQQTPGQGLQFLFEYFSETQRNKGNFPGRFSGRQFSNSRSEMNVSTLELGDSALYLCASSSDTGTVITGELFFGEGSRLTVL.

Worth noting for this clone: Other DNA variants within this sample encode the same CDR3. The chain is built from TRBV7-9 and TRBJ2-7, with 8 bases that match TRBD1. With V trimmed by 4 bases and J by 2 bases, 4 bases remained unmatched. The germline V gene has CDR1 SEHNR and CDR2 FQNEAQ (reference sequence). This CDR3 has 14 amino acids. CDR3 nucleotides: TGTGCCAGCAGCTCGACAGGGGCGACCTACGAGCAGTACTTC. Translating gives CASSSTGATYEQYF.